This is a list of T cell receptor beta chains from one sample in a study of cytomegalovirus exposure and HLA in healthy donors. Assay used: immunoSEQ multiplex PCR; TCRdb lists only in-frame clones, some missing. Of roughly 250,000 clones listed, 87% were seen once; the top ten hold approximately 2.5%. Sequenced sample: PBMCs. The source of these receptors is a man aged 18-30 years in good health and CMV-seronegative. Each CDR3 is given with its conserved first and last residue. Fields, in order: J gene, clone size, D gene, V gene, CDR3 protein, CDR3 DNA. D genes are given only for firm matches. Only part of the rows carry a size: once, few, many, or a class if the clone is expanded.

J gene: TRBJ2-7; clone size: .; D gene: .; V gene: TRBV4-3; CDR3 protein: CASSQDSRSYEQYF; CDR3 DNA: TGCGCCAGCAGCCAAGATTCACGGTCCTACGAGCAGTACTTC
J gene: TRBJ2-3; clone size: .; D gene: .; V gene: TRBV19; CDR3 protein: CASSIDWTPDTQYF; CDR3 DNA: TGTGCCAGTAGTATAGATTGGACTCCAGATACGCAGTATTTT
J gene: TRBJ2-3; clone size: .; D gene: .; V gene: TRBV10-3; CDR3 protein: CAISGGDTQYF; CDR3 DNA: TGTGCCATCAGTGGAGGGGATACGCAGTATTTT
J gene: TRBJ1-1; clone size: few; D gene: .; V gene: TRBV6-1; CDR3 protein: CASRGRLLPNEAFF; CDR3 DNA: TGTGCCAGCAGGGGGAGACTTTTGCCGAATGAAGCTTTCTTT
J gene: TRBJ2-7; clone size: .; D gene: TRBD2; V gene: TRBV4-2; CDR3 protein: CASSPDLRLALYEQYF; CDR3 DNA: TGTGCCAGCAGCCCTGATTTGCGACTAGCGCTATACGAGCAGTACTTC
J gene: TRBJ2-5; clone size: .; D gene: TRBD2; V gene: TRBV9; CDR3 protein: CASSARTSSLAEETQYF; CDR3 DNA: TGTGCCAGCAGCGCCCGAACAAGTTCACTAGCGGAAGAGACCCAGTACTTC
J gene: TRBJ2-6; clone size: .; D gene: .; V gene: TRBV9; CDR3 protein: CASSVGATATSGANVLTF; CDR3 DNA: TGTGCCAGCAGCGTAGGCGCGACAGCGACCTCTGGGGCCAACGTCCTGACTTTC
J gene: TRBJ2-5; clone size: .; D gene: .; V gene: TRBV4-1; CDR3 protein: CASSLRSLETQYF; CDR3 DNA: TGCGCCAGCAGCCTGCGAAGCCTGGAGACCCAGTACTTC
J gene: TRBJ2-5; clone size: .; D gene: .; V gene: TRBV7-9; CDR3 protein: CASSLSPSRQETQYF; CDR3 DNA: TGTGCCAGCAGCTTATCCCCTAGCAGACAAGAGACCCAGTACTTC
J gene: TRBJ1-4; clone size: .; D gene: .; V gene: TRBV9; CDR3 protein: CASSAGGDNEKLFF; CDR3 DNA: TGTGCCAGCAGCGCCGGAGGGGATAATGAAAAACTGTTTTTT
J gene: TRBJ2-7; clone size: .; D gene: .; V gene: TRBV9; CDR3 protein: CASSVGGPAYEQYF; CDR3 DNA: TGTGCCAGCAGCGTAGGGGGGCCGGCCTACGAGCAGTACTTC
J gene: TRBJ2-2; clone size: .; D gene: .; V gene: TRBV15; CDR3 protein: CATSRDIQGTGELFF; CDR3 DNA: TGTGCCACCAGCAGAGATATACAGGGTACCGGGGAGCTGTTTTTT